This T cell receptor (beta chain) came from a study of blood T cell repertoires in COVID-19. Trimming took 5 bases from V and 0 from J, leaving 12 bases between them. Germline V lookup: CDR1 MNHEY, CDR2 SMNVEV (reference sequence). This CDR3 contains 15 residues. Study processing details: Using reference gene primer amplification, nucleated cell counts were estimated. Using immunoSEQ multiplex PCR, the repertoire was profiled, and TCRdb retains in-frame clones only, with some absent. That table furnishes V, J and clone size, whereas the DNA furnished D and trimming. The table lists 70,000 to 85,000 clones, more than 75% of them singletons.

This TCR derives from a human donor in a cohort sampled during active COVID-19. The sequenced sample was peripheral blood. The chain links TRBV27 to TRBJ2-3; the D gene is possibly TRBD1 (6 bases). The chain's CDR3 is CASSPSTGSTDTQYF. The CDR3 region has the DNA TGTGCCAGCAGTCCCTCCACAGGGAGCACAGATACGCAGTATTTT.